This TCR beta chain was identified during a study of shared clonotypes between healthy human individuals. Researchers ran the assay at a deep level. As processed by the authors: Junction-only immunoSEQ sequences carried no quality scores, so filtering differed. Libraries were prepared by immunoSEQ multiplex PCR; TCRdb keeps only in-frame clonotypes and omits some of them. The V and J calls and clone size come from that table; D and trimming were worked out from the DNA. The profile shows about 2 million clones, roughly 95% of them singletons. Germline V CDR1 and CDR2: MNHNS, SASEGT. This CDR3 has 13 residues. Trimming removed 4 bases from V and 9 bases from J, with 13 bases in between. Remarks on this clone: Its matching antigen is unknown.

Terminally differentiated effector memory CD45RA+ cells were left out of the naive CD8 fraction, which was CD45RO-negative and positively selected for CCR7. Study-level results: Several donors showed sharing of 4.5% to 5% of naive CD4 clonotypes. In general, naive subsets displayed greater estimated richness than memory subsets did.

Sequences were obtained from naive CD8+ T cells sorted from blood. This clonotype originated in a man aged 18 to 35 in good health. The V gene is TRBV6-1, the J gene TRBJ2-1, with a tentative D call TRBD1 (7 bases). DNA of the CDR3: TGTGCCAGCAGTGGACAGGGCGGGACTGAGCAGTTCTTC. Translating gives CASSGQGGTEQFF.